Listed here is a single T cell receptor beta chain. This table comes from immunoSEQ multiplex PCR, and its TCRdb copy is limited to in-frame clones, with some not included. The table includes approximately 670,000 clones, over 80% detected once. CDR3 length: 14 amino acids. Germline CDR1 reads SGHNT; CDR2 reads YYREEE (reference sequence). Trimming pared 2 bases from V and 9 bases from J, leaving 15 bases between. The data stem from a study of blood T cell repertoires in COVID-19. Material for sequencing was peripheral blood. The chain has TRBV5-4 and TRBJ2-1, with a possible D match to TRBD2 (5 bases). The receptor was isolated from a woman between 18 and 30 years old with acute or convalescent COVID-19. For the CDR3, the DNA is TGTGCCAGCAGCTTAATAAGCCTAGGGAGTGAGCAGTTCTTC. It yields the protein CASSLISLGSEQFF.